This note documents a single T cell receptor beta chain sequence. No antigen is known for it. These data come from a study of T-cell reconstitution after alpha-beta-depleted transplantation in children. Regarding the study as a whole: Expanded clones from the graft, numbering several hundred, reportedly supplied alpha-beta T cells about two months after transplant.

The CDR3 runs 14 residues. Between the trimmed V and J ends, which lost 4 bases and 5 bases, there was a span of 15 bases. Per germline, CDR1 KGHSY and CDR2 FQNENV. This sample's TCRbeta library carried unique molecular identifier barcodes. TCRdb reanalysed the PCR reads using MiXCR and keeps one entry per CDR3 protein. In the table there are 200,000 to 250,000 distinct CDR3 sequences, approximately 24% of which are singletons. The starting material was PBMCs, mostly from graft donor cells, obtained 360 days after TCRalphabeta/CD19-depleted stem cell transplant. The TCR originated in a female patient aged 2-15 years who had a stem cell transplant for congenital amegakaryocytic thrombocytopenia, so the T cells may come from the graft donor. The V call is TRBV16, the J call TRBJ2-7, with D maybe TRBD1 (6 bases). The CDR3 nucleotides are TGTGCCAGCAGCCCTTATACACAGGGCAACGAGCAGTACTTC. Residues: CASSPYTQGNEQYF. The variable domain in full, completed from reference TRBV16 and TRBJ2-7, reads GEEVAQTPKHLVRGEGQKAKLYCAPIKGHSYVFWYQQVLKNEFKFLISFQNENVFDETGMPKERFSAKCLPNSPCSLEIQATKLEDSAVYFCASSPYTQGNEQYFGPGTRLTVT.